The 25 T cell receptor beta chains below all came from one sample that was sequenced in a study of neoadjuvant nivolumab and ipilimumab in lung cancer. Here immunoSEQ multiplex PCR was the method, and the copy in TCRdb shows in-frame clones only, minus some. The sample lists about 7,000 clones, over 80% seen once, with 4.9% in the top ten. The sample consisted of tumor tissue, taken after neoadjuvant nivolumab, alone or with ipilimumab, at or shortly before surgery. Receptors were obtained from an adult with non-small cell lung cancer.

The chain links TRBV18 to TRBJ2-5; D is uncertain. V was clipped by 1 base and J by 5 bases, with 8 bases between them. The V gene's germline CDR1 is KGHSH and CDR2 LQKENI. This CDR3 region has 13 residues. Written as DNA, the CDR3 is TGTGCCAGCTCACCACAAGGGCTTGAGACCCAGTACTTC. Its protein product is CASSPQGLETQYF.

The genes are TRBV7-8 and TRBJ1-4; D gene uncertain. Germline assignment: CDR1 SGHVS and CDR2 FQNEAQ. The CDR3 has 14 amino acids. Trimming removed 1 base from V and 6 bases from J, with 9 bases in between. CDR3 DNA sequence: TGTGCCAGCAGCTTAGGTCAAGGTCATGAAAAACTGTTTTTT. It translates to CASSLGQGHEKLFF.

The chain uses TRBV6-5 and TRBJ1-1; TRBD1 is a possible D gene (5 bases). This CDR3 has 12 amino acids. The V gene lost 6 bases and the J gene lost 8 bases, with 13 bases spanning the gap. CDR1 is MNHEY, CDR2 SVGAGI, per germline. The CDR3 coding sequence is TGTGCCAGCAGCCCTTCGACAGAGGAAGCTTTCTTT. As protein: CASSPSTEEAFF.

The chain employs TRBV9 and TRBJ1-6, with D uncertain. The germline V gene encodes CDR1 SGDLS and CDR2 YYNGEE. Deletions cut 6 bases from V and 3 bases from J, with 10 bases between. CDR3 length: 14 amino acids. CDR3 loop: CASTGGSYNSPLHF. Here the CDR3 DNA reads TGTGCCAGCACAGGAGGGAGCTATAATTCACCCCTCCACTTT. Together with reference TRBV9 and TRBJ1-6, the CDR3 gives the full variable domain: DSGVTQTPKHLITATGQRVTLRCSPRSGDLSVYWYQQSLDQGLQFLIQYYNGEERAKGNILERFSAQQFPDLHSELNLSSLELGDSALYFCASTGGSYNSPLHFGNGTRLTVT.

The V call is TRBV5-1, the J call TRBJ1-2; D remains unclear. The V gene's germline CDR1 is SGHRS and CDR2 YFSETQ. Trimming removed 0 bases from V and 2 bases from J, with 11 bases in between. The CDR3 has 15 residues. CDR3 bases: TGCGCCAGCAGCTTGGCAGCCACCGCCAACTATGGCTACACCTTC. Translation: CASSLAATANYGYTF.

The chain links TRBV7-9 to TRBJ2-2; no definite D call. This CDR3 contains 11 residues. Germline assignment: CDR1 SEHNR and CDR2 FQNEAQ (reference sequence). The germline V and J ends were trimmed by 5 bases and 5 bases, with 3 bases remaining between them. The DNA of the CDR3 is TGTGCCAGCAGCGTAACCGGGGAGCTGTTTTTT. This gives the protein CASSVTGELFF.

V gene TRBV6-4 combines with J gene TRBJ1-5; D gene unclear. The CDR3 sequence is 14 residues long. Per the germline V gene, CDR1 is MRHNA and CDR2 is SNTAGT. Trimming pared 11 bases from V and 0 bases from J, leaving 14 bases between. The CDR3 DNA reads TGTGCCTCGCGGGGTATTCTTAGCAATCAGCCCCAGCATTTT. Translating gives CASRGILSNQPQHF.

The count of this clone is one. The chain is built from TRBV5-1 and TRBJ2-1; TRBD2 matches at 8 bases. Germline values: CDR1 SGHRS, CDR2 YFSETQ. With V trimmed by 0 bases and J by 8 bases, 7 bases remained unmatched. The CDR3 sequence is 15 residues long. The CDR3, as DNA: TGCGCCAGCAGCTTGGCACGGGGGGGCCCAGATGAGCAGTTCTTC. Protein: CASSLARGGPDEQFF. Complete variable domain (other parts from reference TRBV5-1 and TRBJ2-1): KAGVTQTPRYLIKTRGQQVTLSCSPISGHRSVSWYQQTPGQGLQFLFEYFSETQRNKGNFPGRFSGRQFSNSRSEMNVSTLELGDSALYLCASSLARGGPDEQFFGPGTRLTVL.

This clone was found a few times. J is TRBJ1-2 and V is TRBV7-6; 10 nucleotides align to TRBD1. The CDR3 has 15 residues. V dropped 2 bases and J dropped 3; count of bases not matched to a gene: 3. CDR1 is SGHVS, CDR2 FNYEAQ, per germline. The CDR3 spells CASSLRQGADYGYTF. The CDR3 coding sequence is TGTGCCAGCAGCTTAAGACAGGGGGCTGACTATGGCTACACCTTC.

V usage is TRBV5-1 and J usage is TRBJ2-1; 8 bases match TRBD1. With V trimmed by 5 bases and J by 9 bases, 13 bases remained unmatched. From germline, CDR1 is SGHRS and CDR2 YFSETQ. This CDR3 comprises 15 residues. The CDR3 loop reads CASRGIGQGGGEQFF. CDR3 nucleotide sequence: TGCGCCAGCAGAGGTATAGGACAGGGAGGAGGTGAGCAGTTCTTC.

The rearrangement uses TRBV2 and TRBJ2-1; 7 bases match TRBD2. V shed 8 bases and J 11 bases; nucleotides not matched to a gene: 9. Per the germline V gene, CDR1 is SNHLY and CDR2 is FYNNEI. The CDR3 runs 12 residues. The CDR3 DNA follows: TGTGCCAGCGGGGTTGGGAGGGCAAAGCAGTTCTTC. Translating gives CASGVGRAKQFF. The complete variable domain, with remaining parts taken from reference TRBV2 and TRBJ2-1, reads EPEVTQTPSHQVTQMGQEVILRCVPISNHLYFYWYRQILGQKVEFLVSFYNNEISEKSEIFDDQFSVERPDGSNFTLKIRSTKLEDSAMYFCASGVGRAKQFFGPGTRLTVL.

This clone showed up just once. This chain's CDR3 is CASSRLAGDYNEQFF. Here the CDR3 DNA reads TGTGCCAGCAGCCGGCTCGCGGGGGACTACAATGAGCAGTTCTTC. V is TRBV11-3 and J is TRBJ2-1; 7 bases line up with TRBD2. The V gene end was trimmed by 5 bases and the J gene end by 3 bases; junction bases not matched to a gene: 7. The length of the CDR3 is 15 residues. Germline CDR1 SGHNT, CDR2 YENEEA.

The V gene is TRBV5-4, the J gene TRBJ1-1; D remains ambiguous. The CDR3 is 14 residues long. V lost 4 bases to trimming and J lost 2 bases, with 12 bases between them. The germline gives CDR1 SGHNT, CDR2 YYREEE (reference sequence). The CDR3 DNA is TGTGCCAGCAGCCTTCTGGGAAGAAACACTGAAGCTTTCTTT. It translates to CASSLLGRNTEAFF.

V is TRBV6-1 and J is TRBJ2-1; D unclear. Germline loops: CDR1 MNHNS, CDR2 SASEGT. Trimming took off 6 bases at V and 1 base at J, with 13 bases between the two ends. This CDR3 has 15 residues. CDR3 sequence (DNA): TGTGCCAGCAGCGAGAGTTACGGATCCTACAATGAGCAGTTCTTC. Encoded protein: CASSESYGSYNEQFF.

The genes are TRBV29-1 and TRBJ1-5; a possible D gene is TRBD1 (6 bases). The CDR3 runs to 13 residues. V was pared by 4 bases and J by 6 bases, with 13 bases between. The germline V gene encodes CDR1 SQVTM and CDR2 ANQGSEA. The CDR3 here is CSVGGVQGQPQHF. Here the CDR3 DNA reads TGCAGCGTTGGAGGGGTACAGGGTCAGCCCCAGCATTTT.

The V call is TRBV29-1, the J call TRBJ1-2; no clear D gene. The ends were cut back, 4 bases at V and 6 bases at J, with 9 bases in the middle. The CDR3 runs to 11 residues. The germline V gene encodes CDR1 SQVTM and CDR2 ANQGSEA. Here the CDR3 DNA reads TGCAGCGTTGTAACAGTTGATGGCTACACCTTC. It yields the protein CSVVTVDGYTF.

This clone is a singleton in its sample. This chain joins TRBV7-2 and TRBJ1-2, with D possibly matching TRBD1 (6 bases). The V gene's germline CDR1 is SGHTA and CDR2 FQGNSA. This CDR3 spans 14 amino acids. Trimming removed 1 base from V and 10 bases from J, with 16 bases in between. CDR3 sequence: CASSLGDSQGVYTF. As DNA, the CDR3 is TGTGCCAGCAGCTTAGGGGATTCACAGGGCGTCTACACCTTC.

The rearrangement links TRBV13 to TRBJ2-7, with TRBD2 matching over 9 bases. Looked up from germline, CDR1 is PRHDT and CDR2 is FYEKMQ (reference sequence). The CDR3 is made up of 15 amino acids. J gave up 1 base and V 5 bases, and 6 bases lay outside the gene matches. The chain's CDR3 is CASSPRGGGSYEQYF. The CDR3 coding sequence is TGTGCCAGCAGCCCCCGCGGGGGGGGATCCTACGAGCAGTACTTC.

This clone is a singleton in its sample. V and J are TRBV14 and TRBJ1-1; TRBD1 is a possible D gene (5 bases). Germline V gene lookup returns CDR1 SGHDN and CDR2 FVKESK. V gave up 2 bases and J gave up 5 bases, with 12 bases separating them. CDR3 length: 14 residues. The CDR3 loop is CASSQTFGGTEAFF. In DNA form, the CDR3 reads TGTGCCAGCAGCCAAACCTTCGGGGGGACTGAAGCTTTCTTT.

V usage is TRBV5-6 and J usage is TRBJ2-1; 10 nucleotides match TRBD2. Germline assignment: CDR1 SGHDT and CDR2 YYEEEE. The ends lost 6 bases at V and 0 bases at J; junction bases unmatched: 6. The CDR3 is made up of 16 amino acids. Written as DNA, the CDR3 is TGTGCCAGCATAAGCGGGGGGGCTGTCTCCTACAATGAGCAGTTCTTC. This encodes CASISGGAVSYNEQFF.

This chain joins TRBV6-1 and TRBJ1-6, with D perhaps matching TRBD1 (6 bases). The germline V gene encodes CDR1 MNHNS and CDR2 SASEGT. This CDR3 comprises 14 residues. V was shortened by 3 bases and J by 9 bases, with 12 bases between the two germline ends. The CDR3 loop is CASSESGGGSPLHF. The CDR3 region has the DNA TGTGCCAGCAGTGAGTCGGGGGGCGGTTCACCCCTCCACTTT.

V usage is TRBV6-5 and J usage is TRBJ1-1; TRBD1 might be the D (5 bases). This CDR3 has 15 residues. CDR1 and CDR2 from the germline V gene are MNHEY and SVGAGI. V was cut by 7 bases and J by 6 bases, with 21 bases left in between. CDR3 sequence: CASTKASGVGAEAFF. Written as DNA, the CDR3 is TGTGCCAGCACCAAAGCATCGGGGGTGGGTGCTGAAGCTTTCTTT.

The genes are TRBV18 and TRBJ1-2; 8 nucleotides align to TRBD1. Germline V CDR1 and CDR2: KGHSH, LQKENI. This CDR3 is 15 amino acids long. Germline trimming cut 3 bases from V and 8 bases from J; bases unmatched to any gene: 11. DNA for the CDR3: TGTGCCAGCTCACCTCCAGGGGGACAGGTCTTGGGCTACACCTTC. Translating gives CASSPPGGQVLGYTF.

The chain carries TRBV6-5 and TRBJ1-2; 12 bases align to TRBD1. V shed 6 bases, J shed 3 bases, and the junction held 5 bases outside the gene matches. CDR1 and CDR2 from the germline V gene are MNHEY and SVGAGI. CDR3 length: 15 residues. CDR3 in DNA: TGTGCCAGCAGGGGGACAGGGGGCCGGGACTATGGCTACACCTTC. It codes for CASRGTGGRDYGYTF.

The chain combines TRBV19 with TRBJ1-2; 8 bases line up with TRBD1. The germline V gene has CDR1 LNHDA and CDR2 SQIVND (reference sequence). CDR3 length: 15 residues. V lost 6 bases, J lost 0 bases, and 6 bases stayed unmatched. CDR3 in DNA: TGTGCCAGTAGAGCCACAGGGGGACCTAACTATGGCTACACCTTC. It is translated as CASRATGGPNYGYTF.